This entry describes one T cell receptor beta chain. Its antigen is currently unknown. The CDR3 runs 15 residues. TCRdb's table, derived via immunoSEQ multiplex PCR, lists solely in-frame clones and lacks some. The table lists about 100,000 clones, 94% of them singletons. The data derive from a study of siplizumab effects on memory and regulatory T cells. Study-wide findings and caveats: Mean Treg-derived proportions of mappable alloreactive CD4+ clones were approximately 69% for siplizumab and less than 35% for controls. Unstimulated subset assignment was obtained for only a minor fraction of alloreactive clones. The apparent diversity of naive T cells exceeded that of memory cells, and naive T cells seemed to make a major contribution to the alloresponse. Proliferating Tregs from siplizumab cultures lacked functional confirmation of suppression.

Sequences were obtained from Tregs sorted from blood. This TCR was recovered from a human donor in good health. The chain has TRBV21-1 and TRBJ2-7; the D segment call TRBD2 is taken from the table without a DNA check. TRBV21-1 is annotated as a pseudogene. The CDR3 nucleotides are TGTGCCAGCAGCAACTCCGGGACTAGATTCTACGAGCAGTACTTC. It codes for CASSNSGTRFYEQYF.